Listed below are T cell receptor beta chains from one sample, sequenced in a study of T cells in localized non-small cell lung cancer. TCRdb's table, derived via immunoSEQ multiplex PCR, lists solely in-frame clones and lacks some. This table has roughly 34,000 clones, 85% to 90% appearing once. The sample in question was peripheral blood, obtained before any cancer treatment. These receptors all come from a male donor older than 55 with stage III lung adenocarcinoma. CDR3s include the opening cysteine and the closing phenylalanine or tryptophan. A D gene is named only where the DNA matches it firmly. Size is omitted from some rows. Given values are once, few, many or a class for expanded clones.

d_call: NA; v_call: TRBV11-2; cdr3_length: 12; j_call: TRBJ1-6; clone_size: NA; cdr3_nt: TGTGCCAGCAGCTCACCTAATTCACCCCTCCACTTT; cdr3_aa: CASSSPNSPLHF
d_call: TRBD1; v_call: TRBV5-1; cdr3_length: 15; j_call: TRBJ1-2; clone_size: few; cdr3_nt: TGCGCCAGCAGCCCCGGGGGGGGACAGGGCTATGGCTACACCTTC; cdr3_aa: CASSPGGGQGYGYTF
d_call: NA; v_call: TRBV5-1; cdr3_length: 14; j_call: TRBJ1-1; clone_size: NA; cdr3_nt: TGCGCCAGCAGCTTGGTGTCGGAGAACACTGAAGCTTTCTTT; cdr3_aa: CASSLVSENTEAFF
d_call: NA; v_call: TRBV6-1; cdr3_length: 15; j_call: TRBJ1-2; clone_size: NA; cdr3_nt: TGTGCCAGCAGTGATTTTCGACAGACCCTCTATGGCTACACCTTC; cdr3_aa: CASSDFRQTLYGYTF
d_call: NA; v_call: TRBV27; cdr3_length: 15; j_call: TRBJ1-5; clone_size: NA; cdr3_nt: TGTGCCAGCAGTTCCGCCCCGGGCCGGGATCAGCCCCAGCATTTT; cdr3_aa: CASSSAPGRDQPQHF
d_call: NA; v_call: TRBV6-5; cdr3_length: 14; j_call: TRBJ1-4; clone_size: few; cdr3_nt: TGTGCCAGCAGGCTGACTCCCCGCGGTGAAAAACTGTTTTTT; cdr3_aa: CASRLTPRGEKLFF
d_call: NA; v_call: TRBV27; cdr3_length: 16; j_call: TRBJ2-7; clone_size: NA; cdr3_nt: TGTGCCAGCAGGGATTCGACCGTCAAAGGGACCTACGAGCAGTACTTC; cdr3_aa: CASRDSTVKGTYEQYF
d_call: NA; v_call: TRBV6-5; cdr3_length: 13; j_call: TRBJ2-5; clone_size: NA; cdr3_nt: TGTGCCAGCAGCCCTCGGCGGCAAGAGACCCAGTACTTC; cdr3_aa: CASSPRRQETQYF
d_call: NA; v_call: TRBV2; cdr3_length: 15; j_call: TRBJ1-5; clone_size: NA; cdr3_nt: TGTGCCAGCAGCCGACAGGTGTATAGCAATCAGCCCCAGCATTTT; cdr3_aa: CASSRQVYSNQPQHF
d_call: NA; v_call: TRBV2; cdr3_length: 11; j_call: TRBJ2-1; clone_size: NA; cdr3_nt: TGTGCCAGCAGTCCGGACTTTGAGCAGTTCTTC; cdr3_aa: CASSPDFEQFF
d_call: NA; v_call: TRBV18; cdr3_length: 14; j_call: TRBJ2-3; clone_size: NA; cdr3_nt: TGTGCCAGCTCACTAGCGTTTAGCACAGATACGCAGTATTTT; cdr3_aa: CASSLAFSTDTQYF
d_call: NA; v_call: TRBV4-2; cdr3_length: 15; j_call: TRBJ2-1; clone_size: NA; cdr3_nt: TGTGCCAGCAGCCCTACTTTAGGTTCCTACAATGAGCAGTTCTTC; cdr3_aa: CASSPTLGSYNEQFF
d_call: NA; v_call: TRBV6-1; cdr3_length: 13; j_call: TRBJ1-5; clone_size: NA; cdr3_nt: TGTGCCAGCAGTGATGAAATCCGTCAGCCCCAGCATTTT; cdr3_aa: CASSDEIRQPQHF
d_call: NA; v_call: TRBV6-6; cdr3_length: 14; j_call: TRBJ2-7; clone_size: once; cdr3_nt: TGTGCCAGCAGTTACTTCCCCCTAGCGCACGAGCAGTACTTC; cdr3_aa: CASSYFPLAHEQYF
d_call: NA; v_call: TRBV7-9; cdr3_length: 13; j_call: TRBJ1-1; clone_size: NA; cdr3_nt: TGTGCCAGCAGTTCCCAGGGAGACACTGAAGCTTTCTTT; cdr3_aa: CASSSQGDTEAFF
d_call: NA; v_call: TRBV6-5; cdr3_length: 14; j_call: TRBJ2-1; clone_size: NA; cdr3_nt: TGTGCCAGCAGAAAGCGGGCGAAATACAATGAGCAGTTCTTC; cdr3_aa: CASRKRAKYNEQFF
d_call: NA; v_call: TRBV19; cdr3_length: 14; j_call: TRBJ1-2; clone_size: NA; cdr3_nt: TGTGCCAGTAGTATGGCCAGGCCCAACTATGGCTACACCTTC; cdr3_aa: CASSMARPNYGYTF
d_call: TRBD1; v_call: TRBV6-1; cdr3_length: 15; j_call: TRBJ1-5; clone_size: NA; cdr3_nt: TGTGCCAGCATCGACAGGGCTTTGCGCAATCAGCCCCAGCATTTT; cdr3_aa: CASIDRALRNQPQHF
d_call: NA; v_call: TRBV6-8; cdr3_length: 13; j_call: TRBJ1-5; clone_size: NA; cdr3_nt: TGTGCCAGCAGTACCAGGGGTAATCAGCCCCAGCATTTT; cdr3_aa: CASSTRGNQPQHF
d_call: TRBD1; v_call: TRBV6-6; cdr3_length: 14; j_call: TRBJ1-5; clone_size: NA; cdr3_nt: TGTGCCAGCAGTTTAGGACAGGGTCATCAGCCCCAGCATTTT; cdr3_aa: CASSLGQGHQPQHF
d_call: TRBD2; v_call: TRBV5-4; cdr3_length: 16; j_call: TRBJ2-3; clone_size: NA; cdr3_nt: TGTGCCAGCAGCCCGAGACTAGCGGGGGGGCCAGATACGCAGTATTTT; cdr3_aa: CASSPRLAGGPDTQYF
d_call: NA; v_call: TRBV25-1; cdr3_length: 12; j_call: TRBJ1-1; clone_size: NA; cdr3_nt: TGTGCCAGCAGTAAGGGGAACACTGAAGCTTTCTTT; cdr3_aa: CASSKGNTEAFF
d_call: TRBD2; v_call: TRBV9; cdr3_length: 15; j_call: TRBJ2-3; clone_size: NA; cdr3_nt: TGTGCCAGCAGCGTACTAAGCGGGAACACAGATACGCAGTATTTT; cdr3_aa: CASSVLSGNTDTQYF